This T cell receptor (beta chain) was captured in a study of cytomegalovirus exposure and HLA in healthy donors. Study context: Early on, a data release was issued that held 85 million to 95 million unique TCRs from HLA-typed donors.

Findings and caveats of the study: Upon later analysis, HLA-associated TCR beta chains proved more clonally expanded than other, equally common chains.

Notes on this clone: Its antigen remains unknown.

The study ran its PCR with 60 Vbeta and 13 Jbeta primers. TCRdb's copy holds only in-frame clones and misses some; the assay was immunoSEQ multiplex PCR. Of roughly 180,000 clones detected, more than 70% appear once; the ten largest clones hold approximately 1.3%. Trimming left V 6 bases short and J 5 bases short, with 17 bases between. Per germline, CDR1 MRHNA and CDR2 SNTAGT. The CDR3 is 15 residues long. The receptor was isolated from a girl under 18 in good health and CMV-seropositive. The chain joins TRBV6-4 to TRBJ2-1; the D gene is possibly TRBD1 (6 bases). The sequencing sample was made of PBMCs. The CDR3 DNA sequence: TGTGCCAGCAGCGAAGAAATACAGGGTAACAATGAGCAGTTCTTC. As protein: CASSEEIQGNNEQFF.